These 3 T cell receptor beta chains originate from one sample sequenced in a study of blood T cell repertoires in COVID-19. Using immunoSEQ multiplex PCR, the repertoire was profiled, and TCRdb retains in-frame clones only, with some absent. The sample shows about 210,000 clones, around 86% of them seen only once. Sequenced sample: PBMCs or T cells enriched from blood (not recorded which). The receptors shown here come from a man aged 25-40 years in a cohort exposed to, infected with or recovered from COVID-19 (not recorded which).

The chain joins TRBV5-6 to TRBJ2-3; D is uncertain. Trimming cost V 2 bases and J 0 bases, with 7 bases left between them. The length of the CDR3 is 14 residues. Germline CDR1 and CDR2: SGHDT and YYEEEE. CDR3 sequence: CASSFRSSTDTQYF. The CDR3 DNA follows: TGTGCCAGCAGCTTTCGGTCCAGCACAGATACGCAGTATTTT.

The chain combines TRBV28 with TRBJ2-2, with D possibly matching TRBD1 (6 bases). With 8 bases removed from V and 5 bases from J, the gap between germline ends came to 24 bases. Germline V gene sequence: CDR1 MDHEN, CDR2 SYDVKM. This CDR3 has 17 amino acids. This CDR3 reads CASSSLDSRSGTGELFF. The CDR3 DNA follows: TGTGCCAGCTCCAGCCTGGACAGCAGGTCGGGAACCGGGGAGCTGTTTTTT.

The rearrangement uses TRBV5-4 and TRBJ1-4, with TRBD1 matching 7 bases. V trimming: 4 bases; J trimming: 1 base; junction bases outside the gene matches: 4. The germline CDR1 and CDR2 sequences are SGHNT and YYREEE (reference sequence). CDR3 length: 15 residues. CDR3 sequence reads: CASSITGVTNEKLFF. The CDR3 bases are TGTGCCAGCAGCATTACAGGGGTAACTAATGAAAAACTGTTTTTT. The entire variable domain, with the rest obtained from reference TRBV5-4 and TRBJ1-4, is as follows: ETGVTQSPTHLIKTRGQQVTLRCSSQSGHNTVSWYQQALGQGPQFIFQYYREEENGRGNFPPRFSGLQFPNYSSELNVNALELDDSALYLCASSITGVTNEKLFFGSGTQLSVL.